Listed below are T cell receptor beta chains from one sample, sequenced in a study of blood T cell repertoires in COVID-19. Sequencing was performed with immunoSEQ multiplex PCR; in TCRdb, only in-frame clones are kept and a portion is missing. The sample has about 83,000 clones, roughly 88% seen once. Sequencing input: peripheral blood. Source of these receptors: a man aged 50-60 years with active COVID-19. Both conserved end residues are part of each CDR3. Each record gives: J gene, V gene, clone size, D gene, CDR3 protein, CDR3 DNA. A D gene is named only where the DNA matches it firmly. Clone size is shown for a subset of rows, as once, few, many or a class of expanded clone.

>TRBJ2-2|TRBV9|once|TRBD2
CASSLPSGLAGGLHTGELFF
TGTGCCAGCAGCCTACCATCCGGACTAGCGGGAGGTTTACACACCGGGGAGCTGTTTTTT
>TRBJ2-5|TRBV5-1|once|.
CASSLGVQETQYF
TGCGCCAGCAGCCTAGGGGTCCAAGAGACCCAGTACTTC
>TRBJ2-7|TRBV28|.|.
CASSKLYVRKGDSYEQYF
TGTGCCAGCAGTAAACTCTACGTTAGGAAGGGAGACTCCTACGAGCAGTACTTC
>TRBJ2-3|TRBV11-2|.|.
CASSPGTTGDTQYF
TGTGCCAGCAGCCCCGGGACAACCGGAGATACGCAGTATTTT
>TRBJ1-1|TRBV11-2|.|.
CASSFGLRGTEAFF
TGTGCCAGCAGCTTTGGGCTAAGGGGAACTGAAGCTTTCTTT
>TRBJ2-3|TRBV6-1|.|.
CASSDRPQGDTQYF
TGTGCCAGCAGTGACCGGCCCCAGGGGGATACGCAGTATTTT
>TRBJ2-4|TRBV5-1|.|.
CASSSAGTPENIQYF
TGCGCCAGCAGCTCGGCCGGGACACCGGAAAACATTCAGTACTTC
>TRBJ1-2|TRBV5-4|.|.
CASSDIGEVGYGYTF
TGTGCCAGCAGCGATATCGGGGAAGTAGGATATGGCTACACCTTC
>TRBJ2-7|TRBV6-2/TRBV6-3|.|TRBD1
CASSYPTGIGLNEQYF
TGTGCCAGCAGTTACCCGACAGGGATCGGTCTCAACGAGCAGTACTTC
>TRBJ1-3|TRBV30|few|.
CAWSLSFAGNTIYF
TGTGCCTGGAGTTTGAGTTTCGCTGGAAACACCATATATTTT
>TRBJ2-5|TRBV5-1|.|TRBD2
CASSTLAGDQETQYF
TGCGCCAGCAGCACGTTAGCGGGGGACCAAGAGACCCAGTACTTC
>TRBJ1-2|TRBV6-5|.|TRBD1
CASRPFGTGYGYTF
TGTGCCAGCAGACCGTTCGGGACAGGCTATGGCTACACCTTC
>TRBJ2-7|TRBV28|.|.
CASSLIARQNSYEQYF
TGTGCCAGCAGTTTGATAGCCCGACAGAACTCCTACGAGCAGTACTTC
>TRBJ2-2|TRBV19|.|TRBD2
CASSIGPSGGALAPGELFF
TGTGCCAGTAGTATAGGCCCCAGCGGGGGGGCGTTAGCTCCCGGGGAGCTGTTTTTT
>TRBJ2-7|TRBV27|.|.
CASTHGPSYEQYF
TGTGCCAGCACCCATGGGCCCAGCTACGAGCAGTACTTC
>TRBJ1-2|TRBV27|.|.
CASRGGDGILGYTF
TGTGCCAGCAGGGGCGGGGATGGGATACTTGGCTACACCTTC
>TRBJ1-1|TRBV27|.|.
CASTQHPRGSGGTEAFF
TGTGCCAGCACTCAACACCCCAGGGGATCCGGTGGCACTGAAGCTTTCTTT
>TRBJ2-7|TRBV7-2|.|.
CATPLQYF
TGTGCCACCCCACTGCAGTACTTC
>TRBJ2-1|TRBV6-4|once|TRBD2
CASSPILAGSYNEQFF
TGTGCCAGCAGCCCAATACTAGCGGGGTCATACAATGAGCAGTTCTTC
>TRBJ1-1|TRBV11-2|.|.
CASSLVGGLVDTEAFF
TGTGCCAGCAGCTTAGTGGGGGGGCTCGTCGACACTGAAGCTTTCTTT
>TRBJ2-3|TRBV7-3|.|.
CASSLKDNTDTQYF
TGTGCCAGCAGCTTAAAGGACAACACAGATACGCAGTATTTT
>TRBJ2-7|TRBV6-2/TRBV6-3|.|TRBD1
CASSRGQGRLF
TGTGCCAGCAGTCGTGGACAGGGGCGGCTCTTC
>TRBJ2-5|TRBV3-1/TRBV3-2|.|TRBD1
CASSQNSGGLETQYF
TGTGCCAGCAGCCAGAATTCAGGGGGATTGGAGACCCAGTACTTC
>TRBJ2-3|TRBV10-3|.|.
CATSLSGTDTQYF
TGTGCCACTTCGCTAAGCGGTACAGATACGCAGTATTTT
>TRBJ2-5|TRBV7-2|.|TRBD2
CASSFGSGGGETQYF
TGTGCCAGCAGCTTCGGCTCCGGGGGGGGCGAGACCCAGTACTTC
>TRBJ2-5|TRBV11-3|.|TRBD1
CASGLMTGPKETQYF
TGTGCCAGCGGTTTGATGACAGGGCCTAAAGAGACCCAGTACTTC
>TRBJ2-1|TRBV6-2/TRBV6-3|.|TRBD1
CASSLSDRGHEQFF
TGTGCCAGCAGTTTATCCGACAGGGGGCATGAGCAGTTCTTC
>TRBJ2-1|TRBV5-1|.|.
CASSLAGGPTYNEQFF
TGCGCCAGCAGCTTGGCCGGGGGACCCACCTACAATGAGCAGTTCTTC
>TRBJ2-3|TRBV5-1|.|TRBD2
CASSSDPKTSGNTDTQYF
TGCGCCAGCAGCTCCGATCCCAAGACTAGCGGTAACACAGATACGCAGTATTTT
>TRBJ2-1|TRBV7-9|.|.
CASSFSPNEQFF
TGTGCCAGCAGCTTCTCCCCCAATGAGCAGTTCTTC
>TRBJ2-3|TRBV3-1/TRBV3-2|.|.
CASSQGQFGDTQYF
TGTGCCAGCAGCCAAGGCCAGTTTGGCGATACGCAGTATTTT
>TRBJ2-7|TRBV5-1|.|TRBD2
CASSPHGTSGNYEQYF
TGCGCCAGCAGCCCACATGGGACTAGCGGAAACTACGAGCAGTACTTC
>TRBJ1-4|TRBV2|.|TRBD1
CASSVDRDIGKLFF
TGTGCCAGCAGTGTAGACAGGGACATCGGAAAACTGTTTTTT